This T cell receptor (beta chain) derives from a study of blood T cells in healthy people across ages. Study-level findings and limits: Long-lived donors carried more naive CD4+ cells and greater diversity than aged donors. Without sorted subsets, naive and antigen-experienced compartments could not be conclusively compared.

Germline CDR1 reads LGHNA; CDR2 reads YNFKEQ. The CDR3 is made up of 14 amino acids. Trimming shortened V by 0 bases and J by 2 bases, and 7 bases separated the two germline ends. Primed by a sample-barcoded 5' primer and a J-beta primer mix, a second PCR proceeded for about 6 to 11 cycles. Each of the samples gave a minimum of 2.5 million paired-end reads that contained CDR3. From the 5' RACE reads, TCRdb called clonotypes with MiXCR, one entry per CDR3 protein. The table lists about 640,000 distinct CDR3 sequences, about 54% of them singletons. Of note for this clonotype: Its target is unknown.

Approximately 9 milliliters of peripheral blood were drawn from each donor into EDTA-treated tubes. The sequence came from a man aged 55 to 70 in good health. Source material: blood. The chain carries TRBV4-2 and TRBJ2-5; D not certain. The CDR3 DNA follows: TGTGCCAGCAGCCAAGAGGGCTTACAAGAGACCCAGTACTTC. Translation gives CASSQEGLQETQYF.